This T cell receptor beta chain was observed in a study of response to subunit inactivated influenza vaccine. As concerns this clonotype: Its antigen is not identified.

In TCRdb, the RT-PCR reads were re-called with MiXCR into one record per CDR3 protein. Here the sample spans around 570,000 distinct CDR3 sequences, 6.5% to 8% being singletons. Whole-study results and caveats: Authors suggested that a seasonal influenza vaccination recruits few new T cells each time.

The germline CDR1 and CDR2 sequences are DFQATT and SNEGSKA (reference sequence). Germline trimming cut 5 bases from V and 2 bases from J; bases unmatched to any gene: 2. There are 12 residues in the CDR3. The sample here was PBMCs from blood, taken around 25 months after vaccination. The sequence was collected from a man aged 50 to 69 who received an inactivated influenza vaccine. This rearrangement joins TRBV20-1 to TRBJ2-5; TRBD2 agrees at 7 bases. The CDR3 sequence: CSALAAQETQYF. In DNA, the CDR3 is TGCAGTGCTCTAGCGGCACAAGAGACCCAGTACTTC.